This record concerns one T cell receptor (beta chain) sequence. The data are from a study of T cell responses to AZD1222 COVID-19 vaccine. The data were produced by immunoSEQ multiplex PCR, yet TCRdb's version contains in-frame clones alone and is incomplete. The sample includes approximately 200,000 clones, 85% to 95% seen only once; the top ten take roughly 10%. The sequence derives from an adult in good health. The specimen comprised peripheral blood, sampled on day 0 of AZD1222 vaccination.

CDR3: CASSDHAADRGNGYTF. CDR3 bases: TGTGCCAGCAGTGACCACGCAGCAGACAGGGGGAACGGCTACACCTTC. The chain combines TRBV6-4 with TRBJ1-2, with 9 nucleotides matching TRBD1. CDR3 size: 16 residues. Germline CDR1 reads MRHNA; CDR2 reads SNTAGT. Unmatched junction bases numbered 12, after V lost 2 bases and J lost 8 bases.